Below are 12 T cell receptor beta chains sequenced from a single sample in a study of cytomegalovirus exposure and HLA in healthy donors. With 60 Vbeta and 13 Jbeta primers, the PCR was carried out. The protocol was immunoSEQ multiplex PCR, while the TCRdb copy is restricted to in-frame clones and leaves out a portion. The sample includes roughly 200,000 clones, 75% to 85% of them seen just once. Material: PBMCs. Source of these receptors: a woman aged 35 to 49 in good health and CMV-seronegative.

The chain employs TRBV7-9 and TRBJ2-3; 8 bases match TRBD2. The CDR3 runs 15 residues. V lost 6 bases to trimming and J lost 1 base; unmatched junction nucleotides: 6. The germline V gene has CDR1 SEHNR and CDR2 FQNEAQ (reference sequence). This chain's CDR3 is CASSFIAGRTDTQYF. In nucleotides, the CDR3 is TGTGCCAGCAGTTTCATAGCGGGACGCACAGATACGCAGTATTTT.

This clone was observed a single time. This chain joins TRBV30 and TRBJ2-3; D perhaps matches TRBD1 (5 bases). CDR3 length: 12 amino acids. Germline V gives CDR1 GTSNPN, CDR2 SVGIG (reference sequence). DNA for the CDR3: TGTGCTTTGGACAAATCCACAGATACGCAGTATTTT. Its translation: CALDKSTDTQYF.

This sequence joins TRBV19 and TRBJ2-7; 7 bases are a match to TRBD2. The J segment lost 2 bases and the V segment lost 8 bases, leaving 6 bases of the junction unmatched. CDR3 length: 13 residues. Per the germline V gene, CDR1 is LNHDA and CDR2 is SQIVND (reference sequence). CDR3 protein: CASGSSGTYEQYF. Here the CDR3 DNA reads TGTGCCAGTGGCTCTAGCGGAACCTACGAGCAGTACTTC.

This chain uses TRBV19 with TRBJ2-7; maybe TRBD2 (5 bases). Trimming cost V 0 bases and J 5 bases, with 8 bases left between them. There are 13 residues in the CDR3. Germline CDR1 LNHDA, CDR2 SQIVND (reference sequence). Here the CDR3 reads CASSIDLGNEQYF. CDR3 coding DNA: TGTGCCAGTAGTATAGATCTCGGGAACGAGCAGTACTTC.

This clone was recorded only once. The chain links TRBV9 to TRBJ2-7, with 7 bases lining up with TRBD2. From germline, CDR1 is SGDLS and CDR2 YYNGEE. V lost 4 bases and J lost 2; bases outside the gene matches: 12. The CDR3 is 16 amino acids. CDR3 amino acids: CASSPVAGVEAYEQYF. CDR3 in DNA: TGTGCCAGCAGCCCTGTCGCGGGAGTGGAGGCCTACGAGCAGTACTTC.

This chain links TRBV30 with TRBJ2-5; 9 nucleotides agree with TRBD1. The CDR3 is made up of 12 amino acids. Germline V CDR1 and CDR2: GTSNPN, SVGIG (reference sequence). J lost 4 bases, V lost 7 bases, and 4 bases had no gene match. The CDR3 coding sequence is TGTGCCTTGATGACAGGGGGAGAGACCCAGTACTTC. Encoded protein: CALMTGGETQYF.

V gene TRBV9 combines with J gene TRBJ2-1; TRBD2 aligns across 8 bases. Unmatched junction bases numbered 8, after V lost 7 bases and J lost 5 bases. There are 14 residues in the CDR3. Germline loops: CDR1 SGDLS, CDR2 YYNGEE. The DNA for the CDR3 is TGTGCCAGCTCTCGCCCGGGAGGGGACAATGAGCAGTTCTTC. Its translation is CASSRPGGDNEQFF. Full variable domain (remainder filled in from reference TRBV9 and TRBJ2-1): DSGVTQTPKHLITATGQRVTLRCSPRSGDLSVYWYQQSLDQGLQFLIQYYNGEERAKGNILERFSAQQFPDLHSELNLSSLELGDSALYFCASSRPGGDNEQFFGPGTRLTVL.

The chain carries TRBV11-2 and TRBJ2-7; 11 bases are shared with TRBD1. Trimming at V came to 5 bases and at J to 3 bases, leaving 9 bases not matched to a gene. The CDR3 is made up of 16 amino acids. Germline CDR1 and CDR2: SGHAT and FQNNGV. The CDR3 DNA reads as TGTGCCAGCAGCCCATCCTCCGGGACAGGGGGCTACGAGCAGTACTTC. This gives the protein CASSPSSGTGGYEQYF.

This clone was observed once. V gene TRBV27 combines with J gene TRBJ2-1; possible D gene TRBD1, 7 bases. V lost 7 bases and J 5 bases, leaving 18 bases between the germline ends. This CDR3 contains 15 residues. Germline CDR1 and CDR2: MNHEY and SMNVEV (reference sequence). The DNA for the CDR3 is TGTGCCAGCAATACGGAGGGGGCTGGAGACAATGAGCAGTTCTTC. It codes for CASNTEGAGDNEQFF.

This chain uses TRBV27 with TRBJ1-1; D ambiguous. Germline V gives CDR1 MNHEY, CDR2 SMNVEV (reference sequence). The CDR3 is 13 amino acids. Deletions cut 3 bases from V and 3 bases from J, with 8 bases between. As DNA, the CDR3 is TGTGCCAGCAGTTTCGTGGCCCACACTGAAGCTTTCTTT. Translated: CASSFVAHTEAFF.

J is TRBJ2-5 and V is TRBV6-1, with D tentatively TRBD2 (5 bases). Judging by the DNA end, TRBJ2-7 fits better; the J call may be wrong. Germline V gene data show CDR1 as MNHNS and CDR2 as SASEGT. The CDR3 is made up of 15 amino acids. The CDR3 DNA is TGTGCCAGCAGTTCCGGCAGGAGGAGCTCCTACGAGCAGTACTTC. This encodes CASSSGRRSSYEQYF.

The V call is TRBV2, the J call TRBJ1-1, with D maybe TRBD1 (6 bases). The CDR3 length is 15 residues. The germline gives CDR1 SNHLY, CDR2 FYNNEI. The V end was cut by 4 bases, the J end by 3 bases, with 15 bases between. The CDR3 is CASSAQGTPDTEAFF. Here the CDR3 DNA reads TGTGCCAGCAGTGCCCAGGGGACGCCGGACACTGAAGCTTTCTTT.